This TCR beta chain comes out of a study of technical replicates of blood from a few donors. Data came from immunoSEQ multiplex PCR; TCRdb stores just in-frame clones and leaves some out. Of 85,000 to 100,000 clones listed, under 97% were seen once; the top ten hold approximately 0.22%. The germline CDR1 and CDR2 sequences are MDHEN and SYDVKM. The V and J ends lost 6 bases and 6 bases respectively, with 5 bases between them. This CDR3 has 11 residues. Sequenced: T cells isolated from PBMCs. This sequence was found in a human donor in good health. The chain links TRBV28 to TRBJ2-2, with D possibly matching TRBD2 (5 bases). CDR3 sequence (DNA): TGTGCCAGCAGGCGGGCCGGGGAGCTGTTTTTT. Translating gives CASRRAGELFF.